What follows are 5 T cell receptor beta chains derived from one specimen sequenced in a study of response to subunit inactivated influenza vaccine. TCRdb ran MiXCR on the RT-PCR reads and lists one entry per CDR3 protein. The sample has just under 550,000 distinct CDR3 sequences; under 30% are singletons. These data also formed part of another study, on T cells expressing NK-cell markers. From that paper: Researchers built TCR beta cDNA using 5'RACE template switching with UMIs.

The source was CD4+ T cells sorted from PBMCs, collected 11 to 12 days after vaccination. These receptors were taken from a man aged 50 to 60 who received an inactivated influenza vaccine.

In its sample, this clonotype was seen a few times. The V call is TRBV5-1, the J call TRBJ2-3; 14 positions match TRBD2. Germline V CDR1 and CDR2: SGHRS, YFSETQ. J gave up 4 bases and V 0 bases, and 10 bases lay outside the gene matches. This CDR3 has 19 amino acids. The CDR3 DNA is TGCGCCAGCAGCTTGGTCTCCGGGACTAGCGGGGGCAGGGCAGATACGCAGTATTTT. Its protein is CASSLVSGTSGGRADTQYF.

V and J are TRBV4-1 and TRBJ2-3, with D unresolved. The V and J ends lost 5 bases and 1 base respectively, with 13 bases between them. This CDR3 region has 15 residues. Germline CDR1 reads MGHRA; CDR2 reads YSYEKL. CDR3 sequence: CASSTDGYRTDTQYF. The CDR3 DNA reads TGCGCCAGCAGCACCGACGGGTACCGCACAGATACGCAGTATTTT.

This clonotype has just a few counts. V gene TRBV10-3 combines with J gene TRBJ2-1; TRBD2 matches 8 bases. The CDR3 runs 17 residues. Germline V CDR1 and CDR2: ENHRY, SYGVKD. V gave up 2 bases and J gave up 0 bases; unmatched junction bases: 6. CDR3: CAISERGLAGSYNEQFF. The DNA for the CDR3 is TGTGCCATCAGTGAGCGGGGGCTAGCGGGCTCCTACAATGAGCAGTTCTTC.

This clonotype turned up a few times. The chain carries TRBV6-1 and TRBJ1-5; D is uncertain. CDR1 and CDR2 from the germline V gene are MNHNS and SASEGT. V gave up 6 bases and J gave up 0 bases, with 6 bases separating them. CDR3 length: 13 amino acids. The CDR3 reads CASRPTSNQPQHF. Here the CDR3 DNA reads TGTGCCAGCAGACCAACTAGCAATCAGCCCCAGCATTTT.

A remark on this clonotype: This may stem from a read error, because a much larger clone lies one nucleotide away. The genes are TRBV5-1 and TRBJ2-3; D remains unclear. There are 14 residues in the CDR3. V dropped 0 bases and J dropped 0 bases, with 5 bases sitting between them. CDR1 SGHRS and CDR2 YFSETQ come from the germline V gene. CDR3 sequence (DNA): TGCGCCAGCAGCTTGGAGCCAAGCACAGATACGCAGTATTTT. Translation: CASSLEPSTDTQYF.